This T cell receptor beta chain was sequenced during a study of blood T cell repertoires in COVID-19. Study details: The samples span acute and convalescent COVID-19 from the United States, Italy and Spain.

Germline V gene sequence: CDR1 KGHSH, CDR2 LQKENI. Losses at the gene ends were 6 bases for V and 8 bases for J; bases not matched to a gene: 16. CDR3 length: 16 residues. The protocol was immunoSEQ multiplex PCR, while the TCRdb copy is restricted to in-frame clones and leaves out a portion. The sample shows approximately 300,000 clones, 86% of them seen only once. Sequencing used peripheral blood. This sequence was found in a woman aged 50 to 60 with acute or convalescent COVID-19. The rearrangement joins TRBV18 to TRBJ1-2; 9 bases are a match to TRBD1. Here the CDR3 reads CASSYTARDRVEGYTF. Here the CDR3 DNA reads TGTGCCAGCTCGTACACCGCTCGGGACAGGGTTGAAGGCTACACCTTC.